What follows is one T cell receptor (beta chain) and its context. Repertoires were generated with immunoSEQ multiplex PCR, while TCRdb's copy carries only in-frame clones and drops some. The data show about 220,000 clones, with roughly 80% seen just once and approximately 1.3% held by the top ten. The germline V gene has CDR1 GTSNPN and CDR2 SVGIG (reference sequence). The CDR3 consists of 13 residues. V was pared by 4 bases and J by 1 base, with 10 bases between. The age range of participants was 18 to 89 years, with residence in 20 to 25 US areas. Donors were grouped by their self-reported clinical history. This record comes from a study of blood T cell repertoires in COVID-19. Background on the study: Whether acute or convalescent, the COVID-19 samples came from the United States, Italy and Spain. PBMCs, B-cell-depleted T cells, or T cells provided the cDNA or gDNA that made up the material.

The gene calls are TRBV30 and TRBJ1-1; D call uncertain. The source is a woman aged 40 to 50 with acute COVID-19. Sequencing was performed on PBMCs or T cells enriched from blood (not recorded which). The CDR3 loop is CAWTPQANTEAFF. DNA of the CDR3: TGTGCCTGGACCCCGCAGGCGAACACTGAAGCTTTCTTT.